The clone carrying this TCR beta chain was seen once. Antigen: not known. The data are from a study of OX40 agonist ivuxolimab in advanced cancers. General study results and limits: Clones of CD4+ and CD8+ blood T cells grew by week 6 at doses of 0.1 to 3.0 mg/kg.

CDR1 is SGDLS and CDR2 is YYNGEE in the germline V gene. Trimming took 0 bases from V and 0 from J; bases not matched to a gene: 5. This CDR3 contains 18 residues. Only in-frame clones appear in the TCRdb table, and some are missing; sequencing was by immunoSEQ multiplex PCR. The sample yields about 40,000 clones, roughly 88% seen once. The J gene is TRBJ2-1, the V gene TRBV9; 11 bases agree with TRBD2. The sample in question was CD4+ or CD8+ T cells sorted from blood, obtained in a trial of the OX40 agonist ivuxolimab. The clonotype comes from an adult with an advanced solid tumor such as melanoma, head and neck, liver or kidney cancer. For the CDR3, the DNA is TGTGCCAGCAGCGTAGTTAGCGGGAGGGCCGGCTCCTACAATGAGCAGTTCTTC. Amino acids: CASSVVSGRAGSYNEQFF. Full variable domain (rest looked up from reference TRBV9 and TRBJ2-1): DSGVTQTPKHLITATGQRVTLRCSPRSGDLSVYWYQQSLDQGLQFLIQYYNGEERAKGNILERFSAQQFPDLHSELNLSSLELGDSALYFCASSVVSGRAGSYNEQFFGPGTRLTVL.